This T cell receptor (beta chain) emerged from a study of blood T cell repertoires in COVID-19 (dated by TCRdb to about 2020). Context from the whole study: Collaborator samples came from the United States, Italy and Spain and covered acute and convalescent phases of COVID-19. The prospective study material was composed of cDNA or gDNA derived from T cells, B-cell-depleted T cells, or PBMCs. The dataset comprised deeply sampled blood TCRbeta repertoires from subjects exposed to, actively infected with, or recovered from COVID-19. A freely available public database, intended as a resource for researchers studying the immune response to SARS-CoV-2, is where the repertoires were released. Samples came from the ongoing ImmuneRACE study (first 160 participants) plus 1,254 subjects from 6 global collaborators. Nearly every sample came with metadata listing a de-identified subject ID, COVID-19 status, age in years and sex. Where available, HLA class I and class II types were taken from metadata supplied by the sample provider and were not determined by assay-based typing. What the work shows at the level of the full study, not this receptor alone: The quantity of clinical and demographic metadata differed by source and by participant and was supplied without curation.

From a lookup of the germline V gene, CDR1 and CDR2 are SNHLY and FYNNEI. The trim is 6 bases for V and 1 base for J, with a gap of 12 bases between the germline ends. Its CDR3 holds 14 amino acids, cysteine through phenylalanine. The CDR3 DNA has 42 bases and is translated from base 1. The collaborating institutions used their own protocols to collect whole blood in K2EDTA tubes. For TCRbeta analysis, collaborator samples were shipped as frozen whole blood, as isolated PBMCs, or as DNA extracted from either sample type. TCRbeta CDR3 regions were amplified from genomic DNA by means of the immunoSEQ Assay, a bias-controlled multiplex PCR. The source study handled its data this way. Nucleated cell counts per sample were estimated from amplification of reference gene primers within the assay. To quantify the absolute abundance of each unique TCRbeta CDR3 rearrangement, sequence reads were collapsed and filtered. For each sample, productive Simpson clonality was calculated as the square root of Simpson's diversity index over productive rearrangements. TCRdb took over this immuneACCESS table, retaining in-frame rearrangements with V and J assigned. Such tables are incomplete; in checked studies, under half of the missing clones stem from an unresolved V gene, and the remainder is unexplained. The V and J calls and clone size were taken over from that table, and D and trimming were inferred from the DNA. The sample table holds 150,000 to 200,000 clones, of which about 85% were seen once. The ten largest clones represent 2.9% of the sample.

This clone was seen a handful of times. Its antigen remains unidentified. No much larger clone is present one base from it, and per-base qualities are unavailable. The chain couples TRBV2 to TRBJ1-2; the D gene is perhaps TRBD1, on 6 matching bases. This receptor was obtained from a woman in her twenties or thirties with active or convalescent COVID-19. What was sequenced was peripheral blood. The CDR3 has the sequence CASSKGQINYGYTF. The DNA sequence is given as TGTGCCAGCAGCAAAGGACAGATTAACTATGGCTACACCTTC.